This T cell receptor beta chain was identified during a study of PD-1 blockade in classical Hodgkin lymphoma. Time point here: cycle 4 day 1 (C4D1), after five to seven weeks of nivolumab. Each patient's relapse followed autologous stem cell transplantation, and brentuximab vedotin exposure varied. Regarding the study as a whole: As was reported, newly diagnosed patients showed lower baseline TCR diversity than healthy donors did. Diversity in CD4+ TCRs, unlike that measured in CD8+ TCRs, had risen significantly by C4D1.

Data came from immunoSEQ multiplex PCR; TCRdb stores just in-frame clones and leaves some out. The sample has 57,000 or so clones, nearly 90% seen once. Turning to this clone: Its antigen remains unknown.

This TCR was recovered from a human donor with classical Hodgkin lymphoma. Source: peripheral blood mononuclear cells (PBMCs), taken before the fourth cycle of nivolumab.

CDR3 coding DNA: TGTGCCAGCAGTTTAAGGACCTCGAACACCGGGGAGCTGTTTTTT. The encoded protein is CASSLRTSNTGELFF. The V and J genes are TRBV27 and TRBJ2-2; no firm D call. V was cut by 2 bases and J by 0 bases, with 7 bases left in between. The CDR3 is 15 residues long. CDR1 is MNHEY, CDR2 SMNVEV, per germline (reference sequence).